The following is a T cell receptor (beta chain) sequence with its context. Trimming took 3 bases from V and 2 from J, leaving 13 bases between them. Germline V CDR1 and CDR2: KGHSH, LQKENI. The CDR3 runs to 15 residues. As processed by the authors: Estimation of nucleated cell counts relied on the amplification of reference gene primers. Clones were read by immunoSEQ multiplex PCR, and TCRdb kept only the in-frame ones, dropping some. V and J calls plus clone size are reproduced from that table; the DNA served to infer D and trimming. This table has 55,000 to 75,000 clones, around nine tenths appearing once. This entry belongs to a study of blood T cell repertoires in COVID-19. Study in general: Sources were T cells, B-cell-depleted T cells, or PBMCs; the material itself was cDNA or gDNA.

The sequence derives from a human donor with active COVID-19. The donor label of this sample is uncertain. The chain joins TRBV18 to TRBJ1-1; D ambiguous. The sample taken for sequencing was peripheral blood. Here the CDR3 reads CASSPISDSNTEAFF. The CDR3 DNA is TGTGCCAGCTCACCGATCTCCGACTCAAACACTGAAGCTTTCTTT.